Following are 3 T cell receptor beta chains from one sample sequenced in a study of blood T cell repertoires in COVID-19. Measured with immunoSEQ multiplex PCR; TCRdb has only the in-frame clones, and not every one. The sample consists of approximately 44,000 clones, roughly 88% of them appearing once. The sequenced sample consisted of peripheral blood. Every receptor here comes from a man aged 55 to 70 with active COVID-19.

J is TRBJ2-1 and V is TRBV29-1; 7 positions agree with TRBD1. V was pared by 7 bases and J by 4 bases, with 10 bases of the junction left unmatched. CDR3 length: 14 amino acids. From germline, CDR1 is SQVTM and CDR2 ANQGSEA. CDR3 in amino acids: CSADVGTVYNEQFF. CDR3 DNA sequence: TGCAGCGCTGACGTTGGGACAGTGTACAATGAGCAGTTCTTC.

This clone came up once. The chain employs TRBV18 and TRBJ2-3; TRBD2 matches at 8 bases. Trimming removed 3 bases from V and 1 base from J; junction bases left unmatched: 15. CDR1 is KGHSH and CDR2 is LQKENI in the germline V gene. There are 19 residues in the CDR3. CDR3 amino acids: CASSPPGLVGSLGTDTQYF. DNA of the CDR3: TGTGCCAGCTCACCCCCGGGACTAGTGGGGTCCCTGGGCACAGATACGCAGTATTTT.

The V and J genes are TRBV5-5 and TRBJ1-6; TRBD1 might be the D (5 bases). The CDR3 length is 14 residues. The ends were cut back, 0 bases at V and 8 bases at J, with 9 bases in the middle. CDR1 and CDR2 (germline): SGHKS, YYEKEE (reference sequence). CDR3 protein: CASSLGQTHSPLHF. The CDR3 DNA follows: TGTGCCAGCAGCTTGGGACAGACGCATTCACCCCTCCACTTT.